This entry lists 23 T cell receptor beta chains sequenced from one sample in a study of blood T cell repertoires in COVID-19. The protocol was immunoSEQ multiplex PCR, while the TCRdb copy is restricted to in-frame clones and leaves out a portion. The sample gives about 130,000 clones, around 88% of which show up once; about 18% is in the top ten. What was sequenced was peripheral blood. These TCRs come from a woman between 50 and 59 years old who had recovered from COVID-19.

V usage is TRBV7-2 and J usage is TRBJ1-5, with 7 bases fitting TRBD1. The CDR3 is made up of 16 amino acids. The V segment lost 2 bases and the J segment 5 bases; nucleotides outside the gene matches: 9. The germline V gene has CDR1 SGHTA and CDR2 FQGNSA. The CDR3 DNA is TGTGCCAGCAGCTTACAAGGGGCAGGGGGATATCAGCCCCAGCATTTT. Residues: CASSLQGAGGYQPQHF.

The gene calls are TRBV5-1 and TRBJ2-5; no reliable D call. Between the trimmed V and J ends, which lost 3 bases and 4 bases, there was a span of 10 bases. Germline V CDR1 and CDR2: SGHRS, YFSETQ. The CDR3 length is 13 residues. The CDR3 DNA reads as TGCGCCAGCAGCTCCTACGGTTCAGAGACCCAGTACTTC. As protein: CASSSYGSETQYF.

This sequence joins TRBV6-6 and TRBJ2-3; 10 bases match TRBD1. The germline gives CDR1 MNHNY, CDR2 SVGAGI (reference sequence). CDR3 size: 15 residues. The V segment lost 6 bases and the J segment 3 bases; nucleotides outside the gene matches: 6. CDR3 sequence (DNA): TGTGCCAGCAGCCAACCGGGACAGGGGACAGATACGCAGTATTTT. Amino acids: CASSQPGQGTDTQYF.

The V gene is TRBV23-1, the J gene TRBJ1-1; D remains unclear. TRBV23-1 counts as an open reading frame of uncertain function. The V end lost 5 bases, the J end lost 1 base, and 17 bases lay between the germline ends. The length of the CDR3 is 16 residues. Written as DNA, the CDR3 is TGCGCCAGCAGTTCGCGGGGAATTGATGGGAACACTGAAGCTTTCTTT. This codes for CASSSRGIDGNTEAFF.

The chain carries TRBV7-8 and TRBJ1-2; D is undetermined. CDR1 is SGHVS and CDR2 is FQNEAQ in the germline V gene. V lost 6 bases and J lost 3, with 17 bases in between. CDR3 length equals 15 residues. The CDR3 reads CASRPLAGVDYGYTF. CDR3 DNA sequence: TGTGCCAGCAGACCACTAGCGGGCGTAGACTATGGCTACACCTTC.

The chain has TRBV7-9 and TRBJ2-5, with 8 bases that match TRBD2. This CDR3 contains 17 residues. Trimming removed 5 bases from V and 1 base from J; junction bases left unmatched: 12. Germline lookup yields CDR1 SEHNR and CDR2 FQNEAQ (reference sequence). CDR3 sequence: CASSPADAGGIQETQYF. Here the CDR3 DNA reads TGTGCCAGCAGCCCCGCGGACGCGGGGGGAATCCAAGAGACCCAGTACTTC.

The rearrangement uses TRBV7-3 and TRBJ2-5; 12 bases fit TRBD2. V lost 5 bases and J lost 3; bases outside the gene matches: 10. The CDR3 extends over 17 amino acids. CDR1 and CDR2 from the germline V gene are SGHTA and FQGTGA. The CDR3 nucleotides are TGTGCCAGCAGCGCCGGGCTAGCGGGAGGGCCTAAAGAGACCCAGTACTTC. Protein sequence: CASSAGLAGGPKETQYF. The whole variable domain, filled in from reference TRBV7-3 and TRBJ2-5, reads GAGVSQTPSNKVTEKGKYVELRCDPISGHTALYWYRQSLGQGPEFLIYFQGTGAADDSGLPNDRFFAVRPEGSVSTLKIQRTERGDSAVYLCASSAGLAGGPKETQYFGPGTRLLVL.

V usage is TRBV2 and J usage is TRBJ1-1; tentatively, D is TRBD1 (6 bases). The CDR3 sequence is 13 residues long. The germline CDR1 and CDR2 sequences are SNHLY and FYNNEI. With 8 bases removed from V and 1 base from J, the gap between germline ends came to 11 bases. The CDR3 coding sequence is TGTGCCAGCGCCCTGACAGGGAACACTGAAGCTTTCTTT. It specifies CASALTGNTEAFF.

The chain couples TRBV7-3 to TRBJ2-3; 8 bases line up with TRBD2. With 5 bases clipped from V and 3 bases from J, the junction kept 7 bases outside the gene matches. The germline V gene has CDR1 SGHTA and CDR2 FQGTGA. The CDR3 runs to 15 residues. Here the CDR3 reads CASSPDGLATDTQYF. For the CDR3, the DNA is TGTGCCAGCAGCCCCGATGGACTAGCTACAGATACGCAGTATTTT.

The genes are TRBV15 and TRBJ1-5; D not resolved. V was cut by 5 bases and J by 0 bases, with 14 bases left in between. There are 16 residues in the CDR3. Germline values: CDR1 LNHNV, CDR2 YYDKDF (reference sequence). The CDR3 DNA reads as TGTGCCACCAGCGGACTCGACCCATATAGCAATCAGCCCCAGCATTTT. Protein sequence: CATSGLDPYSNQPQHF.

The V and J genes are TRBV27 and TRBJ2-4; TRBD2 aligns across 12 bases. CDR3 length equals 14 residues. Germline CDR1 MNHEY, CDR2 SMNVEV (reference sequence). Germline trimming cut 4 bases from V and 10 bases from J; bases unmatched to any gene: 5. The CDR3 reads CASSWLAGGPIQYF. The DNA of the CDR3 is TGTGCCAGCAGTTGGCTAGCGGGAGGGCCGATTCAGTACTTC.

The chain has TRBV2 and TRBJ1-5, with D maybe TRBD1 (6 bases). CDR1 is SNHLY and CDR2 is FYNNEI in the germline V gene. The CDR3 runs 15 residues. Trimming shortened V by 3 bases and J by 3 bases, and 12 bases separated the two germline ends. The CDR3 nucleotides are TGTGCCAGCAGTGATGGGCAGGGGCACAATCAGCCCCAGCATTTT. It codes for CASSDGQGHNQPQHF.

The chain has TRBV10-3 and TRBJ2-7; 9 bases are a match to TRBD1. Trimming cost V 5 bases and J 4 bases; bases outside gene matches: 9. Germline values: CDR1 ENHRY, CDR2 SYGVKD. CDR3 length equals 15 residues. CDR3 nucleotide sequence: TGTGCCATCAGTCCTGGGGACAGGGCTTCATACGAGCAGTACTTC. Its translation is CAISPGDRASYEQYF.

The rearrangement links TRBV19 to TRBJ1-1, with D perhaps TRBD1 (5 bases). The CDR3 consists of 15 residues. Germline V gene data show CDR1 as LNHDA and CDR2 as SQIVND (reference sequence). V gave up 5 bases and J gave up 5 bases, with 18 bases separating them. CDR3 DNA sequence: TGTGCCAGTAGTGTCCATTCGCGGGGCGGAACTGAAGCTTTCTTT. It encodes CASSVHSRGGTEAFF.

This clone has a handful of counts. V usage is TRBV11-2 and J usage is TRBJ2-7; maybe TRBD2 (6 bases). Germline V gene lookup returns CDR1 SGHAT and CDR2 FQNNGV. The CDR3 contains 14 residues. Trimming took 7 bases from V and 3 from J, leaving 16 bases between them. CDR3 nucleotide sequence: TGTGCCAGCAACGAAAATAGCGGACGCTACGAGCAGTACTTC. This codes for CASNENSGRYEQYF.

The chain couples TRBV2 to TRBJ1-6, with 7 positions matching TRBD1. The CDR3 totals 13 residues. Germline V gene sequence: CDR1 SNHLY, CDR2 FYNNEI. Trimming at V came to 8 bases and at J to 7 bases, leaving 5 bases not matched to a gene. Here the CDR3 DNA reads TGTGCCAGCGATCCGACAGGGAATTCACCCCTCCACTTT. Amino acid sequence: CASDPTGNSPLHF.

The V and J genes are TRBV14 and TRBJ1-6; 8 nucleotides agree with TRBD1. The CDR3 runs 15 residues. The J segment lost 7 bases and the V segment lost 6 bases, leaving 8 bases of the junction unmatched. Germline V gives CDR1 SGHDN, CDR2 FVKESK. In DNA, the CDR3 is TGTGCCAGCAGTACAGGGGGGCGCTGGAATTCACCCCTCCACTTT. This sequence encodes CASSTGGRWNSPLHF.

V is TRBV18 and J is TRBJ2-2; 8 nucleotides line up with TRBD1. Germline trimming cut 0 bases from V and 4 bases from J; bases unmatched to any gene: 4. The CDR3 loop spans 16 amino acids. Germline values: CDR1 KGHSH, CDR2 LQKENI. CDR3 region: CASSPPDRAGTGELFF. CDR3 in DNA: TGTGCCAGCTCACCACCGGACAGGGCCGGCACCGGGGAGCTGTTTTTT.

The rearrangement uses TRBV5-4 and TRBJ1-2; D might be TRBD1 (5 bases). Germline lookup yields CDR1 SGHNT and CDR2 YYREEE (reference sequence). Deletions cut 3 bases from V and 6 bases from J, with 18 bases between. The CDR3 is 15 residues long. CDR3: CASSSQRGGWDGYTF. The CDR3 DNA follows: TGTGCCAGCAGCTCCCAGCGGGGGGGATGGGATGGCTACACCTTC.

The CDR3 protein is CSVTGKNTEAFF. The CDR3 DNA is TGCAGCGTAACAGGGAAGAACACTGAAGCTTTCTTT. This rearrangement joins TRBV29-1 to TRBJ1-1; TRBD1 is a possible D gene (6 bases). The CDR3 is made up of 12 amino acids. Germline assignment: CDR1 SQVTM and CDR2 ANQGSEA. The germline V and J ends were trimmed by 6 bases and 1 base, with 9 bases remaining between them.

The CDR3 bases are TGTGCCAGCAGCTTTTGGCACACCGGGGAGCTGTTTTTT. It yields the protein CASSFWHTGELFF. V gene TRBV11-2 combines with J gene TRBJ2-2; D is uncertain. V gave up 3 bases and J gave up 3 bases, with 5 bases separating them. The germline V gene has CDR1 SGHAT and CDR2 FQNNGV. CDR3 length: 13 residues.

The gene calls are TRBV18 and TRBJ1-2, with D maybe TRBD1 (6 bases). V lost 8 bases, J lost 2 bases, and 18 bases lay in between. The CDR3 has 15 residues. Per germline, CDR1 KGHSH and CDR2 LQKENI. DNA for the CDR3: TGTGCCAGCCGGACCGCGGGGGGCACGAACTATGGCTACACCTTC. Amino acids: CASRTAGGTNYGYTF.

The V gene is TRBV6-1, the J gene TRBJ2-7; 8 nucleotides match TRBD1. This CDR3 is 15 amino acids long. Germline V gene lookup returns CDR1 MNHNS and CDR2 SASEGT. V lost 1 base to trimming and J lost 7 bases; unmatched junction nucleotides: 9. The CDR3: CASSEGTGTPREQYF. CDR3 bases: TGTGCCAGCAGTGAAGGGACAGGGACCCCGAGGGAGCAGTACTTC.